This entry lists 27 T cell receptor beta chains sequenced from one sample in a study of cytomegalovirus exposure and HLA in healthy donors. The repertoire was sequenced with immunoSEQ multiplex PCR; TCRdb's copy has only in-frame clones and lacks some. The sample contains under 200,000 clones, 86% of which appear only once. Sequencing used PBMCs. Receptor source: a woman aged 18-29 years in good health and CMV-seronegative.

This clone was observed once. The chain carries TRBV19 and TRBJ2-7, with 7 bases that match TRBD1. V lost 10 bases to trimming and J lost 0 bases; unmatched junction nucleotides: 9. Germline-derived CDR1 and CDR2 are LNHDA and SQIVND (reference sequence). The CDR3 spans 14 residues. Here the CDR3 reads CATRTGALSYEQYF. In DNA form, the CDR3 reads TGTGCCACCAGAACAGGGGCCCTCTCCTACGAGCAGTACTTC.

The V call is TRBV6-5, the J call TRBJ1-4, with no clear D. CDR3 size: 15 residues. Deletions cut 0 bases from V and 3 bases from J, with 8 bases between. CDR1 MNHEY and CDR2 SVGAGI come from the germline V gene. The CDR3 sequence is CASSYSRAANEKLFF. CDR3 in DNA: TGTGCCAGCAGTTACTCGAGGGCAGCTAATGAAAAACTGTTTTTT.

This chain uses TRBV10-3 with TRBJ2-5, with D possibly matching TRBD2 (7 bases). Germline assignment: CDR1 ENHRY and CDR2 SYGVKD. Trimming took off 6 bases at V and 3 bases at J, with 14 bases between the two ends. The CDR3 has 14 residues. The CDR3 coding sequence is TGTGCCATCAGCCGCCAGGGGAGGGAAGAGACCCAGTACTTC. Translated, it gives CAISRQGREETQYF.

The chain carries TRBV4-3 and TRBJ2-1, with 11 bases lining up with TRBD2. In germline, CDR1 is LGHNA, CDR2 YSLEER. Trimming removed 5 bases from V and 0 bases from J; junction bases left unmatched: 3. The CDR3 extends over 16 amino acids. This CDR3 reads CASSSTSGSSYNEQFF. The CDR3 DNA reads TGCGCCAGCAGCTCCACTAGCGGGAGCTCCTACAATGAGCAGTTCTTC.

This clone was found once. The CDR3 DNA reads TGTGCCAGCAGGGAAACGCGGGGAAACACCATATATTTT. This sequence encodes CASRETRGNTIYF. The chain employs TRBV27 and TRBJ1-3; D is uncertain. Deletions cut 6 bases from V and 4 bases from J, with 10 bases between. Germline CDR1 reads MNHEY; CDR2 reads SMNVEV (reference sequence). The CDR3 runs to 13 residues.

The CDR3 here is CASSPTRLTGFPTDTQYF. The CDR3 DNA is TGTGCCAGCAGCCCGACTCGTCTGACAGGGTTTCCAACAGATACGCAGTATTTT. The chain couples TRBV7-9 to TRBJ2-3; 7 bases match TRBD1. The CDR3 is 18 amino acids. Germline CDR1 and CDR2: SEHNR and FQNEAQ (reference sequence). V trimming: 5 bases; J trimming: 3 bases; junction bases outside the gene matches: 17. Filled out from reference TRBV7-9 and TRBJ2-3, the complete variable domain reads DTGVSQNPRHKITKRGQNVTFRCDPISEHNRLYWYRQTLGQGPEFLTYFQNEAQLEKSRLLSDRFSAERPKGSFSTLEIQRTEQGDSAMYLCASSPTRLTGFPTDTQYFGPGTRLTVL.

The chain couples TRBV5-1 to TRBJ2-3; 9 bases map to TRBD1. V lost 3 bases, J lost 0 bases, and 2 bases stayed unmatched. This CDR3 has 15 residues. CDR1 and CDR2 (germline): SGHRS, YFSETQ. CDR3 in amino acids: CASSSGQGSTDTQYF. The CDR3 DNA is TGCGCCAGCAGCTCCGGACAGGGGAGCACAGATACGCAGTATTTT.

This sequence joins TRBV7-2 and TRBJ2-1; 7 nucleotides agree with TRBD1. Trimming cost V 4 bases and J 4 bases; bases outside gene matches: 7. CDR3 length: 15 residues. CDR1 and CDR2 from the germline V gene are SGHTA and FQGNSA. CDR3 nucleotide sequence: TGTGCCAGCAGCTCCGACAGGGAAACTTACAATGAGCAGTTCTTC. The encoded protein is CASSSDRETYNEQFF.

This clone was observed a few times. The chain couples TRBV11-2 to TRBJ2-2; D remains ambiguous. The germline V gene has CDR1 SGHAT and CDR2 FQNNGV. The CDR3 extends over 15 amino acids. Trimming cost V 5 bases and J 6 bases, with 16 bases left between them. CDR3 protein: CASSPRGRHAGELFF. Here the CDR3 DNA reads TGTGCCAGCAGCCCCCGTGGGCGCCATGCCGGGGAGCTGTTTTTT. Full variable domain (missing parts from reference TRBV11-2 and TRBJ2-2): EAGVAQSPRYKIIEKRQSVAFWCNPISGHATLYWYQQILGQGPKLLIQFQNNGVVDDSQLPKDRFSAERLKGVDSTLKIQPAKLEDSAVYLCASSPRGRHAGELFFGEGSRLTVL.

This chain joins TRBV30 and TRBJ1-5; D is uncertain. The germline gives CDR1 GTSNPN, CDR2 SVGIG (reference sequence). Trimming left V 7 bases short and J 5 bases short, with 21 bases between. CDR3 size: 15 residues. The CDR3 nucleotides are TGTGCCTACTCGTCGGCCCCGGGGAACGATCAGCCCCAGCATTTT. This translates into CAYSSAPGNDQPQHF.

V gene TRBV6-1 combines with J gene TRBJ2-1, with 7 bases lining up with TRBD2. Germline CDR1 MNHNS, CDR2 SASEGT. Trimming took 0 bases from V and 7 from J; bases not matched to a gene: 6. The length of the CDR3 is 15 residues. For the CDR3, the DNA is TGTGCCAGCAGTGAAGCGATAGGTAGCGGGAATGAGCAGTTCTTC. It specifies CASSEAIGSGNEQFF.

CDR3 in DNA: TGTGCCAGCAGCTTATCGGGACTAGCGGGAGTTTTGGGTTGGGAGACCCAGTACTTC. Translated, it gives CASSLSGLAGVLGWETQYF. This chain uses TRBV7-8 with TRBJ2-5; TRBD2 agrees at 14 bases. Germline lookup yields CDR1 SGHVS and CDR2 FQNEAQ. This CDR3 region has 19 residues. V was clipped by 2 bases and J by 5 bases; unmatched bases: 13.

The genes are TRBV7-9 and TRBJ1-2; tentatively, D is TRBD1 (5 bases). Between the trimmed V and J ends, which lost 3 bases and 6 bases, there was a span of 14 bases. CDR3 length: 14 amino acids. Per the germline V gene, CDR1 is SEHNR and CDR2 is FQNEAQ (reference sequence). The CDR3 coding sequence is TGTGCCAGCAGCTTGCAGGGAAAAATAGATGGCTACACCTTC. Translating it yields CASSLQGKIDGYTF.

The count of this clone is one. V gene TRBV6-5 combines with J gene TRBJ2-7; 9 positions match TRBD1. The CDR3 spans 12 residues. Germline assignment: CDR1 MNHEY and CDR2 SVGAGI. V was pared by 6 bases and J by 5 bases, with 2 bases of the junction left unmatched. The CDR3 loop is CASSRTGDEQYF. CDR3 bases: TGTGCCAGCAGCCGGACAGGGGACGAGCAGTACTTC.

The CDR3 protein is CASIKTGGYGYTF. Written as DNA, the CDR3 is TGTGCCAGCATAAAGACAGGGGGCTATGGCTACACCTTC. The rearrangement links TRBV2 to TRBJ1-2; 9 bases are shared with TRBD1. Germline loops: CDR1 SNHLY, CDR2 FYNNEI. This CDR3 region has 13 residues. The junction had 4 bases not matched to a gene; V was cut back by 7 bases and J by 4 bases.

The chain joins TRBV27 to TRBJ2-7, with D possibly being TRBD1 (5 bases). Germline V gene sequence: CDR1 MNHEY, CDR2 SMNVEV (reference sequence). There are 12 residues in the CDR3. V was pared by 5 bases and J by 3 bases, with 8 bases between. Here the CDR3 DNA reads TGTGCCAGCAGTCAGGGTTTCTACGAGCAGTACTTC. It yields the protein CASSQGFYEQYF.

CDR3 region: CASSPGGLAGFPYF. The DNA of the CDR3 is TGCGCCAGCAGTCCCGGTGGTCTAGCGGGGTTCCCGTACTTC. The chain uses TRBV10-2 and TRBJ2-5; TRBD2 matches 9 bases. The ends lost 5 bases at V and 13 bases at J; junction bases unmatched: 14. CDR3 length: 14 residues. Germline assignment: CDR1 WSHSY and CDR2 SAAADI.

The table lists this clone with a few counts. The chain couples TRBV10-3 to TRBJ2-1; D uncertain. CDR1 is ENHRY and CDR2 is SYGVKD in the germline V gene. The CDR3 length is 13 residues. Trimming left V 6 bases short and J 0 bases short, with 6 bases between. The CDR3 here is CAIRGSSYNEQFF. The CDR3 nucleotides are TGTGCCATCAGGGGCAGCTCCTACAATGAGCAGTTCTTC.

The chain recombines TRBV6-1 with TRBJ1-1; 8 bases are a match to TRBD1. The V segment lost 4 bases and the J segment 5 bases; nucleotides outside the gene matches: 6. This CDR3 comprises 14 residues. The germline CDR1 and CDR2 sequences are MNHNS and SASEGT. As DNA, the CDR3 is TGTGCCAGCAGTGTGGACAGGGTAACAACTGAAGCTTTCTTT. As protein: CASSVDRVTTEAFF.

The chain couples TRBV4-1 to TRBJ1-5; D is unresolved. Germline V lookup: CDR1 MGHRA, CDR2 YSYEKL. The CDR3 runs to 15 residues. Trimming stripped 0 bases from V and 0 bases from J, with 6 bases between. The CDR3 sequence: CASSQDTSSNQPQHF. The CDR3, as DNA: TGCGCCAGCAGCCAAGATACGAGTAGCAATCAGCCCCAGCATTTT.

CDR3 nucleotides: TGTGCCTGGACGAGTTCCATAATCTCTAATGGTCAGCCCCAGCATTTT. It specifies CAWTSSIISNGQPQHF. The V gene is TRBV30, the J gene TRBJ1-5; no definite D call. The CDR3 covers 16 residues. Germline V lookup: CDR1 GTSNPN, CDR2 SVGIG (reference sequence). The V end was cut by 4 bases, the J end by 6 bases, with 22 bases between.

The V call is TRBV4-1, the J call TRBJ1-2; no clear D gene. This CDR3 is 13 amino acids long. CDR1 MGHRA and CDR2 YSYEKL come from the germline V gene. Deletions cut 0 bases from V and 4 bases from J, with 6 bases between. The CDR3: CASSQEPGYGYTF. In DNA, the CDR3 is TGCGCCAGCAGCCAAGAACCCGGCTATGGCTACACCTTC.

This rearrangement joins TRBV28 to TRBJ1-2; 10 nucleotides align to TRBD1. The CDR3 length is 17 residues. Trimming took 1 base from V and 4 from J; bases not matched to a gene: 9. Per germline, CDR1 MDHEN and CDR2 SYDVKM. CDR3 coding DNA: TGTGCCAGCAGTTTATCCCCCGGGACAGGGGCAGGCTATGGCTACACCTTC. It translates to CASSLSPGTGAGYGYTF.

V usage is TRBV9 and J usage is TRBJ2-1; 10 nucleotides agree with TRBD2. CDR3 size: 15 residues. CDR1 and CDR2 (germline): SGDLS, YYNGEE. The junction had 5 bases not matched to a gene; V was cut back by 0 bases and J by 8 bases. CDR3 in DNA: TGTGCCAGCAGCGTAGGGGTTAGCGGGAGGTATGAGCAGTTCTTC. This gives the protein CASSVGVSGRYEQFF.

This chain joins TRBV10-3 and TRBJ1-4, with a possible D match to TRBD1 (6 bases). Germline-derived CDR1 and CDR2 are ENHRY and SYGVKD. The CDR3 totals 17 residues. V lost 0 bases and J 0 bases, leaving 11 bases between the germline ends. CDR3: CAISESTGKATNEKLFF. CDR3 coding DNA: TGTGCCATCAGTGAGTCGACAGGCAAGGCAACTAATGAAAAACTGTTTTTT.

J is TRBJ1-2 and V is TRBV28, with D possibly TRBD1 on 5 matching bases. V was shortened by 8 bases and J by 4 bases, with 11 bases between the two germline ends. CDR1 and CDR2 from the germline V gene are MDHEN and SYDVKM. The CDR3 extends over 12 amino acids. DNA for the CDR3: TGTGCCAGCTCTCCAGGGCTCTATGGCTACACCTTC. Translation: CASSPGLYGYTF.

This clone was counted a few times. The chain combines TRBV6-5 with TRBJ2-7; the D gene is possibly TRBD2 (5 bases). V shed 5 bases and J shed 5 bases, with 13 bases lying between them. The CDR3 is 13 amino acids. The germline V gene encodes CDR1 MNHEY and CDR2 SVGAGI. The CDR3 DNA is TGTGCCAGCAGTCGTCGGGGAACGGACGAGCAGTACTTC. This sequence encodes CASSRRGTDEQYF.